These T cell receptor beta chains were read from a single sample in a study of CXCR4 blockade with PD-1 therapy in pancreatic cancer. Generated by immunoSEQ multiplex PCR, the TCRdb table keeps only in-frame clones and is missing some. Seen here are thousands of clones, 50% to 65% observed once, and the top ten hold 14%. What was sequenced was tumor tissue. Source of these receptors: a human donor with pancreatic ductal adenocarcinoma. CDR3s include the opening cysteine and the closing phenylalanine or tryptophan. D genes are given only for firm matches. Clone sizes are given selectively: once, few, many, or a class where the clone is expanded.

d_call: TRBD2
clone_size: -
v_call: TRBV6-7
j_call: TRBJ2-2
cdr3_nt: TGTGCCAGCACTTGGACTAGCGGGGCCTCCGGGGAGCTGTTTTTT
cdr3_aa: CASTWTSGASGELFF

d_call: -
clone_size: -
v_call: TRBV10-1
j_call: TRBJ2-5
cdr3_nt: TGCGCCAGCAGTGTGAGTGGCCAAGAGACCCAGTACTTC
cdr3_aa: CASSVSGQETQYF

d_call: -
clone_size: -
v_call: TRBV4-1
j_call: TRBJ2-4
cdr3_nt: TGCGCCAGCAGCCAAGATCTCCAAAACATTCAGTACTTC
cdr3_aa: CASSQDLQNIQYF

d_call: TRBD2
clone_size: few
v_call: TRBV6-4
j_call: TRBJ2-2
cdr3_nt: TGTGCCAGCAGCACCACTAGCGGGTGGGCCGGGGAGCTGTTTTTT
cdr3_aa: CASSTTSGWAGELFF

d_call: TRBD1
clone_size: once
v_call: TRBV19
j_call: TRBJ2-2
cdr3_nt: TGTGCCAGTAGCAAGACAGGGGGCCACACCGGGGAGCTGTTTTTT
cdr3_aa: CASSKTGGHTGELFF

d_call: -
clone_size: -
v_call: TRBV19
j_call: TRBJ1-5
cdr3_nt: TGTGCCAGTAGGACCTCGGACAGTAGCAATCAGCCCCAGCATTTT
cdr3_aa: CASRTSDSSNQPQHF

d_call: -
clone_size: -
v_call: TRBV6-8
j_call: TRBJ1-3
cdr3_nt: TGTGCCAGCAGTGACTCGATAGGTACCCGAACTGGAAACACCATATATTTT
cdr3_aa: CASSDSIGTRTGNTIYF

d_call: -
clone_size: -
v_call: TRBV6-8
j_call: TRBJ2-3
cdr3_nt: TGTGCCAGCAGGCAGGGCACAGATACGCAGTATTTT
cdr3_aa: CASRQGTDTQYF

d_call: TRBD2
clone_size: medium-sized
v_call: TRBV19
j_call: TRBJ2-1
cdr3_nt: TGTGCCAGTAGTTTCCGACTAGCGGGAGCTAATGAGCAGTTCTTC
cdr3_aa: CASSFRLAGANEQFF

d_call: TRBD1
clone_size: -
v_call: TRBV11-3
j_call: TRBJ1-4
cdr3_nt: TGTGCCAGCAGCAGGGGACAGGGGGCCGGTAATGAAAAACTGTTTTTT
cdr3_aa: CASSRGQGAGNEKLFF

d_call: TRBD2
clone_size: -
v_call: TRBV29-1
j_call: TRBJ2-1
cdr3_nt: TGCAGCGCCCTGGACGCTAGCGGCCTAAGGCGCTTCTTC
cdr3_aa: CSALDASGLRRFF

d_call: -
clone_size: -
v_call: TRBV19
j_call: TRBJ2-3
cdr3_nt: TGTGCCAGTGATCGCGGCTCCACAGATACGCAGTATTTT
cdr3_aa: CASDRGSTDTQYF

d_call: TRBD2
clone_size: -
v_call: TRBV15
j_call: TRBJ2-1
cdr3_nt: TGTGCCACCAGCGGTTGGACTAGCGGGAGGAGATCCTACAATGAGCAGTTCTTC
cdr3_aa: CATSGWTSGRRSYNEQFF

d_call: -
clone_size: -
v_call: TRBV29-1
j_call: TRBJ2-2
cdr3_nt: TGCAGCGTTTACAGCAACACCGGGGAGCTGTTTTTT
cdr3_aa: CSVYSNTGELFF

d_call: TRBD1
clone_size: -
v_call: TRBV29-1
j_call: TRBJ1-1
cdr3_nt: TGCAGCGTTGCTAGAGGGGGCACGAACACTGAAGCTTTCTTT
cdr3_aa: CSVARGGTNTEAFF

d_call: -
clone_size: few
v_call: TRBV6-8
j_call: TRBJ1-4
cdr3_nt: TGTGCCAGCAGTAGGACAGTTAATGAAAAACTGTTTTTT
cdr3_aa: CASSRTVNEKLFF

d_call: TRBD2
clone_size: once
v_call: TRBV29-1
j_call: TRBJ2-7
cdr3_nt: TGCAGCGTTCTATCGAGCGGGAGTTCCGAGCAGTACTTC
cdr3_aa: CSVLSSGSSEQYF

d_call: TRBD2
clone_size: few
v_call: TRBV28
j_call: TRBJ2-7
cdr3_nt: TGTGCCAGCAGGGGCGGGAGCTCCTACGAGCAGTACTTC
cdr3_aa: CASRGGSSYEQYF

d_call: -
clone_size: few
v_call: TRBV11-3
j_call: TRBJ2-1
cdr3_nt: TGTGCCAGCAGCTTGGGAACCAGCTCCTACAATGAGCAGTTCTTC
cdr3_aa: CASSLGTSSYNEQFF

d_call: -
clone_size: once
v_call: TRBV14
j_call: TRBJ1-2
cdr3_nt: TGTGCCAGCAGCCGAGAGCAGGGTTTGGGCTACACCTTC
cdr3_aa: CASSREQGLGYTF

d_call: TRBD1
clone_size: few
v_call: TRBV7-7
j_call: TRBJ2-1
cdr3_nt: TGTGCCAGCAGCTTGGGAAGGACAGGGGGCGAGGATGAGCAGTTCTTC
cdr3_aa: CASSLGRTGGEDEQFF

d_call: -
clone_size: -
v_call: TRBV7-7
j_call: TRBJ2-2
cdr3_nt: TGTGCCAGCAGCTTGAGAGGCCAGGGTACCGGGGAGCTGTTTTTT
cdr3_aa: CASSLRGQGTGELFF

d_call: -
clone_size: medium-sized
v_call: TRBV11-3
j_call: TRBJ1-3
cdr3_nt: TGTGCCAGCAGCTTAAATTCGGCAGGGTATTTTTCAACCATATATTTT
cdr3_aa: CASSLNSAGYFSTIYF

d_call: -
clone_size: -
v_call: TRBV11-3
j_call: TRBJ1-2
cdr3_nt: TGTGCCAGCAAATTCGGGGAAGGGGCCAGTGGCTACACCTTC
cdr3_aa: CASKFGEGASGYTF

d_call: TRBD2
clone_size: once
v_call: TRBV18
j_call: TRBJ2-1
cdr3_nt: TGTGCCAGCTCACCTCAACCTAGCGGTATCCACAATGAGCAGTTCTTC
cdr3_aa: CASSPQPSGIHNEQFF

d_call: -
clone_size: -
v_call: TRBV19
j_call: TRBJ2-1
cdr3_nt: TGTGCCAGTAGTGCAGTTCCTATCCATGAGCAGTTCTTC
cdr3_aa: CASSAVPIHEQFF

d_call: TRBD1
clone_size: -
v_call: TRBV14
j_call: TRBJ2-4
cdr3_nt: TGTGCCAGCAGCATACAGGGGGGTACCAAAAACATTCAGTACTTC
cdr3_aa: CASSIQGGTKNIQYF

d_call: TRBD2
clone_size: -
v_call: TRBV19
j_call: TRBJ2-1
cdr3_nt: TGTGCCAGTAGTAGCGGGAGCGGGTGGTCCTACAATGAGCAGTTCTTC
cdr3_aa: CASSSGSGWSYNEQFF

d_call: -
clone_size: large
v_call: TRBV18
j_call: TRBJ1-1
cdr3_nt: TGTGCCAGCTCACCCGGGGAACACTATGAAGCTTTCTTT
cdr3_aa: CASSPGEHYEAFF

d_call: -
clone_size: -
v_call: TRBV5-1
j_call: TRBJ2-5
cdr3_nt: TGCGCCAGCAGCCCGTACGGGAGCCGAAAAGAGACCCAGTACTTC
cdr3_aa: CASSPYGSRKETQYF

d_call: TRBD1
clone_size: -
v_call: TRBV5-1
j_call: TRBJ2-1
cdr3_nt: TGCGCCAGCAGCTCGGGACAGGGGGTTAATGAGCAGTTCTTC
cdr3_aa: CASSSGQGVNEQFF

d_call: -
clone_size: once
v_call: TRBV19
j_call: TRBJ1-1
cdr3_nt: TGTGCCAGTAGTATGGGGCCGAACACTGAAGCTTTCTTT
cdr3_aa: CASSMGPNTEAFF

d_call: TRBD1
clone_size: -
v_call: TRBV29-1
j_call: TRBJ2-7
cdr3_nt: TGCAGCGGTACCGGGACAGGCTACGAGCAGTACTTC
cdr3_aa: CSGTGTGYEQYF

d_call: -
clone_size: -
v_call: TRBV18
j_call: TRBJ1-2
cdr3_nt: TGTGCCAGCTCCTATTTAGGGGCGGAAAACTATGGCTACACCTTC
cdr3_aa: CASSYLGAENYGYTF

d_call: TRBD2
clone_size: -
v_call: TRBV29-1
j_call: TRBJ2-7
cdr3_nt: TGCAGCGTCCTCGGGGCTAGCGGGAGTAGCTACGAGCAGTACTTC
cdr3_aa: CSVLGASGSSYEQYF

d_call: -
clone_size: few
v_call: TRBV11-3
j_call: TRBJ1-2
cdr3_nt: TGTGCCAGCACCCGGAGGACAGAAAACTATGGCTACACCTTC
cdr3_aa: CASTRRTENYGYTF

d_call: -
clone_size: few
v_call: TRBV1
j_call: TRBJ1-2
cdr3_nt: TGCGCCAGCAGCAGAGGACAGGAACCTGTCTATGGCTACACCTTC
cdr3_aa: CASSRGQEPVYGYTF

d_call: -
clone_size: few
v_call: TRBV9
j_call: TRBJ1-4
cdr3_nt: TGTGCCAGCAGCGTAGACCCTTACCCGCCTAATGAAAAACTGTTTTTT
cdr3_aa: CASSVDPYPPNEKLFF

d_call: TRBD2
clone_size: -
v_call: TRBV11-3
j_call: TRBJ2-1
cdr3_nt: TGTGCCAGCAGCTTCGAGGGAAGCGGGAATTACAATGAGCAGTTCTTC
cdr3_aa: CASSFEGSGNYNEQFF

d_call: -
clone_size: once
v_call: TRBV14
j_call: TRBJ2-7
cdr3_nt: TGTGCCAGCAGCCAAGGGACAAGGGTCGAGCAGTACTTC
cdr3_aa: CASSQGTRVEQYF

d_call: -
clone_size: -
v_call: TRBV28
j_call: TRBJ2-7
cdr3_nt: TGTGCCAGCACCTACGCCCGGGACGGCTACGAGCAGTACTTC
cdr3_aa: CASTYARDGYEQYF

d_call: -
clone_size: once
v_call: TRBV30
j_call: TRBJ2-1
cdr3_nt: TGTGCCTGGAGTCCCCTCGCGGGCGAGCAGTTCTTC
cdr3_aa: CAWSPLAGEQFF

d_call: -
clone_size: -
v_call: TRBV11-3
j_call: TRBJ1-1
cdr3_nt: TGTGCCAGCAGCTTAACGTCGGCGGTCCCTGGTGGAGCTTTCTTT
cdr3_aa: CASSLTSAVPGGAFF

d_call: TRBD2
clone_size: once
v_call: TRBV19
j_call: TRBJ2-3
cdr3_nt: TGTGCCAGTAGTATTACCACTAGCGGGGCAGATACGCAGTATTTT
cdr3_aa: CASSITTSGADTQYF